This record covers a single T cell receptor beta chain. The protocol was immunoSEQ multiplex PCR, while the TCRdb copy is restricted to in-frame clones and leaves out a portion. The sample shows over 150,000 clones, less than 95% of them seen only once. The sample is drawn from a study of blood T cell repertoires in COVID-19. For the study at large: Donors in the United States, Italy and Spain gave samples during acute or convalescent COVID-19. From T cells, B-cell-depleted T cells, or PBMCs came the material, which was cDNA or gDNA.

This CDR3 comprises 13 residues. V dropped 6 bases and J dropped 1 base, with 9 bases sitting between them. Germline assignment: CDR1 LNHNV and CDR2 YYDKDF (reference sequence). V usage is TRBV15 and J usage is TRBJ1-1, with D possibly matching TRBD1 (5 bases). The clonotype was recovered from a man aged 25 to 40 with COVID-19, enrolled during active disease. The sequenced sample was peripheral blood. The CDR3 loop is CATRGTGNTEAFF. DNA of the CDR3: TGTGCCACCAGGGGAACAGGGAACACTGAAGCTTTCTTT.